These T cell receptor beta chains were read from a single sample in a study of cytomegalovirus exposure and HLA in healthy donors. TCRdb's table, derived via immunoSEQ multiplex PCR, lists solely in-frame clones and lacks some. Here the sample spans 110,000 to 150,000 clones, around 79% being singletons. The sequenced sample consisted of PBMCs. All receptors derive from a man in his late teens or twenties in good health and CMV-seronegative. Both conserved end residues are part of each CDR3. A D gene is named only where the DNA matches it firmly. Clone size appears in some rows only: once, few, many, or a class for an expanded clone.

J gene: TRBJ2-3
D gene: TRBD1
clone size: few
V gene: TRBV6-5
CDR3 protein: CASTFDRDTDTQYF
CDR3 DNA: TGTGCCAGCACCTTCGACAGGGACACAGATACGCAGTATTTT

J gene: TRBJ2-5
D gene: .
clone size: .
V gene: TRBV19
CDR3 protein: CASSHGFRRAIRGQETQYF
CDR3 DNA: TGTGCCAGTAGCCATGGTTTTCGCAGGGCTATCCGGGGGCAAGAGACCCAGTACTTC

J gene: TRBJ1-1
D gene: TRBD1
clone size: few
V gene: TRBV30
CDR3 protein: CAKRGGGSPPEAFF
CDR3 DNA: TGTGCAAAGCGAGGGGGCGGTTCTCCTCCTGAAGCTTTCTTT

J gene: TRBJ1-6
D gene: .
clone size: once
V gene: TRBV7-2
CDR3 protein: CASTPGGALSPLHF
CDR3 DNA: TGTGCCAGCACCCCCGGAGGGGCCCTCTCCCCCCTCCACTTT

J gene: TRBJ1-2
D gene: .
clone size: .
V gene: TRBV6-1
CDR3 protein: CASSEADVGYGYTF
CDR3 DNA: TGTGCCAGCAGTGAAGCCGACGTCGGGTATGGCTACACCTTC

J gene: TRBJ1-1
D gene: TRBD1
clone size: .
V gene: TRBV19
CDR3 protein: CASSADSGTERPEAFF
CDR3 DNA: TGTGCCAGTAGTGCAGATTCCGGGACAGAGAGGCCTGAAGCTTTCTTT

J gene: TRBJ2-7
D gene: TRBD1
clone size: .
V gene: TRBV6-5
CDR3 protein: CASSLGTGPVYEQYF
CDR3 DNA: TGTGCCAGCAGCCTCGGGACAGGACCCGTCTACGAGCAGTACTTC

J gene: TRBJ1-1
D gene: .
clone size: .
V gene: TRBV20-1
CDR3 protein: CSARIRAEAFF
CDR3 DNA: TGCAGTGCTAGGATCCGGGCTGAAGCTTTCTTT

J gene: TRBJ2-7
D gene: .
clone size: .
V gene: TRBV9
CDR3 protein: CASSGRTDHYEQYF
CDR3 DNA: TGTGCCAGCAGCGGAAGGACAGACCACTACGAGCAGTACTTC

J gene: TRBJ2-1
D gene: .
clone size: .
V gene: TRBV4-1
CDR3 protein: CASRHLPLDPHNEQFF
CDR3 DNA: TGCGCCAGCCGACACTTACCCCTCGACCCCCACAATGAGCAGTTCTTC

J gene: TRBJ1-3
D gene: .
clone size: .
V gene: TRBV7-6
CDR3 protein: CASSLLDIHSSSGNTIYF
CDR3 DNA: TGTGCCAGCAGCTTATTAGACATACACTCCTCCTCTGGAAACACCATATATTTT

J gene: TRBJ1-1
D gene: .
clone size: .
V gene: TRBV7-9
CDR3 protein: CASSFLRGNTEAFF
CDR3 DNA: TGTGCCAGCAGCTTTCTCAGGGGGAACACTGAAGCTTTCTTT

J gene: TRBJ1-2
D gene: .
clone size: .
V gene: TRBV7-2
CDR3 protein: CASSPPGGYGYTF
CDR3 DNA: TGTGCCAGCAGCCCACCCGGCGGATATGGCTACACCTTC

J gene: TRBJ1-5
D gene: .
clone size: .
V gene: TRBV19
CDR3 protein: CASSKGVHQPQHF
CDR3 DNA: TGTGCCAGTAGTAAGGGGGTCCATCAGCCCCAGCATTTT

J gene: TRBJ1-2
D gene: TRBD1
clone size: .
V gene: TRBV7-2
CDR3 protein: CASSLALTQGDNGYTF
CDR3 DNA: TGTGCCAGCAGCTTAGCATTGACACAGGGGGATAATGGCTACACCTTC

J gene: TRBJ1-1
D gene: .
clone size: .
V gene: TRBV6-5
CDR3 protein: CASSRGGRNTEAFF
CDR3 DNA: TGTGCCAGCAGCCGTGGGGGCAGGAACACTGAAGCTTTCTTT

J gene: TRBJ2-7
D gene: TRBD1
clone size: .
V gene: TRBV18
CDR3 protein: CASSGQGGTYEQYF
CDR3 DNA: TGTGCCAGCTCAGGACAGGGAGGAACCTACGAGCAGTACTTC

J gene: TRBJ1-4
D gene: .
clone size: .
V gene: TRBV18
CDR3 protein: CASSPRQGGVEKLFF
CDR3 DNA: TGTGCCAGCTCACCACGCCAGGGAGGGGTTGAAAAACTGTTTTTT